One sample yielded the 13 T cell receptor beta chains listed below, sequenced in a study of radiation and T cells in renal cell carcinoma. Stated time point: baseline pretreatment blood. Treatment in this sample: 15 Gy SBRT to primary tumor, nephrectomy 4 weeks later. Produced via immunoSEQ multiplex PCR; TCRdb's table is partial and in-frame only. The sample carries about 150,000 clones, around nine tenths recorded once. The sample in question was blood, obtained from a patient whose treatment included radiotherapy and nephrectomy. These receptors came from a woman between 50 and 59 years old with renal cell carcinoma.

The CDR3 is CASSLAGGAAYNEQFF. In DNA, the CDR3 is TGTGCCAGCAGCTTAGCGGGGGGTGCTGCCTACAATGAGCAGTTCTTC. The V gene is TRBV7-3, the J gene TRBJ2-1, with 8 nucleotides matching TRBD2. Germline lookup yields CDR1 SGHTA and CDR2 FQGTGA. The trim removed 2 bases at V and 2 bases at J, leaving 5 bases unmatched. The CDR3 spans 16 residues. The variable domain in full, completed from reference TRBV7-3 and TRBJ2-1, reads GAGVSQTPSNKVTEKGKYVELRCDPISGHTALYWYRQSLGQGPEFLIYFQGTGAADDSGLPNDRFFAVRPEGSVSTLKIQRTERGDSAVYLCASSLAGGAAYNEQFFGPGTRLTVL.

This chain connects TRBV5-4 to TRBJ2-7; possibly TRBD2 for D (6 bases). Trimming took off 4 bases at V and 2 bases at J, with 10 bases between the two ends. The CDR3 loop spans 13 amino acids. CDR1 and CDR2 from the germline V gene are SGHNT and YYREEE (reference sequence). The CDR3 DNA follows: TGTGCCAGCAGCCCGGGGGATCCCTACGAGCAGTACTTC. Its protein product is CASSPGDPYEQYF. Drawing the rest from reference TRBV5-4 and TRBJ2-7, the complete variable domain is ETGVTQSPTHLIKTRGQQVTLRCSSQSGHNTVSWYQQALGQGPQFIFQYYREEENGRGNFPPRFSGLQFPNYSSELNVNALELDDSALYLCASSPGDPYEQYFGPGTRLTVT.

This clone was found once. V is TRBV7-2 and J is TRBJ2-5; the D gene is possibly TRBD2 (5 bases). Germline V CDR1 and CDR2: SGHTA, FQGNSA. This CDR3 spans 15 amino acids. V dropped 2 bases and J dropped 3 bases, with 13 bases sitting between them. The CDR3: CASSLIRGGKETQYF. CDR3 bases: TGTGCCAGCAGCTTAATCCGTGGAGGAAAAGAGACCCAGTACTTC.

A single count supports this clone. V is TRBV4-2 and J is TRBJ2-2; 9 bases match TRBD2. After removal of 0 bases from V and 6 bases from J, the junction contained 14 bases not matched to a gene. The germline CDR1 and CDR2 sequences are LGHNA and YNFKEQ. This CDR3 is built from 19 residues. The CDR3 DNA reads TGTGCCAGCAGCCAAGAAGAAGCGGGGGGCCCTAGTGGTCCCGGGGAGCTGTTTTTT. Translated: CASSQEEAGGPSGPGELFF.

J is TRBJ1-4 and V is TRBV15, with a weak D call TRBD1 (5 bases). The CDR3 totals 15 residues. V was shortened by 0 bases and J by 8 bases, with 13 bases between the two germline ends. Germline V CDR1 and CDR2: LNHNV, YYDKDF (reference sequence). The CDR3 spells CATSRDRGVGEKLFF. For the CDR3, the DNA is TGTGCCACCAGCAGAGATCGGGGGGTCGGCGAAAAACTGTTTTTT.

V usage is TRBV15 and J usage is TRBJ2-6; D unclear. The CDR3 consists of 16 residues. The germline V gene has CDR1 LNHNV and CDR2 YYDKDF (reference sequence). V lost 8 bases and J lost 0, with 14 bases in between. The CDR3 loop is CATGPPQPSGANVLTF. The CDR3 DNA sequence: TGTGCCACCGGGCCCCCACAGCCCTCTGGGGCCAACGTCCTGACTTTC. Supplemented by reference TRBV15 and TRBJ2-6, the full variable domain reads DAMVIQNPRYQVTQFGKPVTLSCSQTLNHNVMYWYQQKSSQAPKLLFHYYDKDFNNEADTPDNFQSRRPNTSFCFLDIRSPGLGDTAMYLCATGPPQPSGANVLTFGAGSRLTVL.

The chain carries TRBV4-1 and TRBJ1-2; tentative D call: TRBD1 (6 bases). V was shortened by 1 base and J by 2 bases, with 14 bases between the two germline ends. The CDR3 covers 16 residues. The V gene's germline CDR1 is MGHRA and CDR2 YSYEKL. This CDR3 is CASSQGGRGLNYGYTF. CDR3 coding DNA: TGCGCCAGCAGCCAAGGGGGCAGGGGCCTGAACTATGGCTACACCTTC.

J is TRBJ1-4 and V is TRBV10-3; 7 bases map to TRBD1. Germline CDR1 reads ENHRY; CDR2 reads SYGVKD. This CDR3 region has 13 residues. The ends lost 6 bases at V and 8 bases at J; junction bases unmatched: 6. The CDR3 loop reads CAIREGAHEKLFF. The CDR3 DNA sequence: TGTGCCATCAGAGAGGGGGCGCACGAAAAACTGTTTTTT.

This chain connects TRBV2 to TRBJ2-2; D is undetermined. CDR1 is SNHLY and CDR2 is FYNNEI in the germline V gene. V was shortened by 9 bases and J by 7 bases, with 21 bases between the two germline ends. The CDR3 extends over 15 amino acids. Here the CDR3 DNA reads TGTGCCAGTCACCAAAGCAGTAACTCGAACGGGGAGCTGTTTTTT. This encodes CASHQSSNSNGELFF.

V and J are TRBV11-2 and TRBJ2-5; the D gene is possibly TRBD2 (6 bases). The CDR3 loop spans 15 amino acids. Between the trimmed V and J ends, which lost 5 bases and 9 bases, there was a span of 22 bases. CDR1 is SGHAT and CDR2 is FQNNGV in the germline V gene. The CDR3 here is CASSPPLGGTPAQYF. The CDR3 DNA follows: TGTGCCAGCAGCCCCCCCCTTGGCGGGACCCCAGCCCAGTACTTC.

The CDR3 nucleotides read TGCGCCAGCAGGCGGGACTGGGTCTCCTACGAGCAGTACTTC. It codes for CASRRDWVSYEQYF. The chain combines TRBV5-1 with TRBJ2-7; tentatively, D is TRBD2 (6 bases). V was shortened by 5 bases and J by 0 bases, with 12 bases between the two germline ends. From germline, CDR1 is SGHRS and CDR2 YFSETQ. CDR3 length: 14 residues.

The chain combines TRBV6-6 with TRBJ2-5; 11 nucleotides align to TRBD2. Per the germline V gene, CDR1 is MNHNY and CDR2 is SVGAGI (reference sequence). This CDR3 has 16 residues. V shed 3 bases and J 0 bases; nucleotides not matched to a gene: 3. CDR3 region: CASSYLAGGHQETQYF. DNA of the CDR3: TGTGCCAGCAGTTATCTAGCGGGGGGACACCAAGAGACCCAGTACTTC.

Here the CDR3 reads CASSHGDSYEKLFF. CDR3 sequence (DNA): TGTGCCAGCTCACATGGGGACAGCTATGAAAAACTGTTTTTT. V gene TRBV18 combines with J gene TRBJ1-4; 7 positions agree with TRBD1. Germline V gives CDR1 KGHSH, CDR2 LQKENI. V was clipped by 4 bases and J by 6 bases; unmatched bases: 5. The CDR3 length is 14 residues.